This TCR beta chain was sequenced for a study of shared clonotypes between healthy human individuals. A deep-level run was used for the assay. Every subset had its genomic DNA shared out evenly among several immunoSEQ plates. Assay: immunoSEQ multiplex PCR; the TCRdb copy retains only in-frame clones and omits some. The sample contains 1 million to 1.2 million clones, roughly 77% of which appear only once. From CD4+ cells came CD45RA+ naive and CD45RA-negative memory subsets. A remark on this clone: What it recognizes is unknown.

General observations from the study: Blood was the only sampled material, and tissue repertoires likely differ.

CDR3 length equals 15 residues. Germline loops: CDR1 MNHEY, CDR2 SVGAGI. V lost 2 bases to trimming and J lost 1 base, with 12 bases between them. Sequencing input: memory CD4+ T cells from PBMCs. Subset reported: CD45RA-negative fraction. The J gene is TRBJ2-7, the V gene TRBV6-5; D perhaps matches TRBD2 (6 bases). This receptor was identified in a man between 18 and 29 years old in good health. Some clones in this sample may be carry-over from other donors' samples. The CDR3 is CASSYGRRESYEQYF. The CDR3 region has the DNA TGTGCCAGCAGTTACGGCAGGAGGGAGTCCTACGAGCAGTACTTC.